The T cell receptor beta chain under discussion was sequenced for a study of blood T cell repertoires in COVID-19. This clone was observed a few times. The CDR3 contains 15 residues. V was trimmed by 1 base and J by 6 bases, leaving 13 bases between them. Germline V gene lookup returns CDR1 MNHNS and CDR2 SASEGT. Clones were read by immunoSEQ multiplex PCR, and TCRdb kept only the in-frame ones, dropping some. Here the sample spans around 200,000 clones, 80% to 90% being singletons. The gene calls are TRBV6-1 and TRBJ1-5; D may be TRBD1 (5 bases). The sequencing sample was made of PBMCs or T cells enriched from blood (not recorded which). This receptor was obtained from a man aged 25 to 40 who had recovered from COVID-19. CDR3 in amino acids: CASSEDQGGSQPQHF. The DNA for the CDR3 is TGTGCCAGCAGTGAAGATCAGGGCGGGAGTCAGCCCCAGCATTTT.